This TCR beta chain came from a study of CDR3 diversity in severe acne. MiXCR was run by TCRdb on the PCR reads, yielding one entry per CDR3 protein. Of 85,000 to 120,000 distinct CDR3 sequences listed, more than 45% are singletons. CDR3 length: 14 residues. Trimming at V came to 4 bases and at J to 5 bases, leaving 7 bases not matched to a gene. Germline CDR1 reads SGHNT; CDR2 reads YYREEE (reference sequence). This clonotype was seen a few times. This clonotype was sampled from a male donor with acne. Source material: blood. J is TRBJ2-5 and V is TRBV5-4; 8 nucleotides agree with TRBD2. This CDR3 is CASSQRELGETQYF. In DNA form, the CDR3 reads TGTGCCAGCAGCCAGCGGGAGCTCGGGGAGACCCAGTACTTC.